The T cell receptor (beta chain) under discussion was sequenced for a study of blood T cell repertoires in COVID-19. Clones were sequenced by immunoSEQ multiplex PCR, and TCRdb holds only the in-frame ones, with some missing. The data hold 180,000 or so clones, with roughly 82% observed a single time. The source material was PBMCs or T cells enriched from blood (not recorded which). This clonotype originated in a middle-aged man who had recovered from COVID-19.

In DNA, the CDR3 is TGTGCCAGCAGCCTAATGAACACTGAAGCTTTCTTT. Translation: CASSLMNTEAFF. The chain links TRBV28 to TRBJ1-1; D unresolved. Germline CDR1 MDHEN, CDR2 SYDVKM. This CDR3 has 12 amino acids. Between the trimmed V and J ends, which lost 6 bases and 0 bases, there was a span of 5 bases.